Following are 21 T cell receptor beta chains from one sample sequenced in a study of T-cell memory formation after mild COVID-19. TCRdb called the 5' RACE reads again in MiXCR, with one record for every CDR3 protein. The table includes around 390,000 distinct CDR3 sequences, about a sixth detected once. The specimen sequenced was PBMCs or a T cell subset sorted from them (not recorded which). These receptor sequences come from a man between 18 and 29 years old who had mild COVID-19 (a few samples of this study predate the infection). Cell type and time point are not known.

The J gene is TRBJ2-3, the V gene TRBV7-3; D gene uncertain. The V end lost 0 bases, the J end lost 3 bases, and 10 bases lay between the germline ends. Germline-derived CDR1 and CDR2 are SGHTA and FQGTGA. This CDR3 is built from 15 residues. CDR3 DNA sequence: TGTGCCAGCAGCTTAACGCAGGTTGTTACAGATACGCAGTATTTT. The encoded protein is CASSLTQVVTDTQYF.

This clonotype showed up just a few times. The chain uses TRBV12-3 or TRBV12-4 and TRBJ1-2, with 7 bases that match TRBD1. CDR3 length equals 14 residues. With 4 bases clipped from V and 4 bases from J, the junction kept 6 bases outside the gene matches. The CDR3 coding sequence is TGTGCCAGCAGTTCACAGGGGACTGTCTATGGCTACACCTTC. It yields the protein CASSSQGTVYGYTF.

The chain employs TRBV4-3 and TRBJ2-5, with 8 bases fitting TRBD2. The CDR3 sequence is 16 residues long. Trimming at V came to 0 bases and at J to 5 bases, leaving 8 bases not matched to a gene. Germline CDR1 reads LGHNA; CDR2 reads YSLEER. CDR3 sequence reads: CASSQDSAGGWETQYF. In nucleotides, the CDR3 is TGCGCCAGCAGCCAAGATTCCGCGGGGGGCTGGGAGACCCAGTACTTC.

The rearrangement links TRBV9 to TRBJ2-7; the D is unclear. The length of the CDR3 is 15 residues. Germline loops: CDR1 SGDLS, CDR2 YYNGEE. V lost 3 bases to trimming and J lost 2 bases, with 15 bases between them. CDR3 in DNA: TGTGCCAGCAGCGCCTCCCCCGGACCAGCCTACGAGCAGTACTTC. Protein product: CASSASPGPAYEQYF.

This clonotype has more than one count but fewer than ten. This chain links TRBV5-1 with TRBJ1-2, with 7 positions matching TRBD1. The V gene end was trimmed by 1 base and the J gene end by 4 bases; junction bases not matched to a gene: 4. The germline V gene has CDR1 SGHRS and CDR2 YFSETQ. The CDR3 sequence is 14 residues long. CDR3 in DNA: TGCGCCAGCAGCTTGCAGACAGGGAGCTATGGCTACACCTTC. Amino acid sequence: CASSLQTGSYGYTF. The full variable domain, in which reference TRBV5-1 and TRBJ1-2 provide the parts outside the CDR3, is KAGVTQTPRYLIKTRGQQVTLSCSPISGHRSVSWYQQTPGQGLQFLFEYFSETQRNKGNFPGRFSGRQFSNSRSEMNVSTLELGDSALYLCASSLQTGSYGYTFGSGTRLTVV.

This clonotype was detected a few times. The chain uses TRBV11-2 and TRBJ2-1; D gene uncertain. CDR1 is SGHAT and CDR2 is FQNNGV in the germline V gene. V lost 1 base and J 8 bases, leaving 12 bases between the germline ends. This CDR3 has 14 residues. The CDR3 nucleotides are TGTGCCAGCAGCTTAGTGCCGGGCTATTATGAGCAGTTCTTC. This sequence encodes CASSLVPGYYEQFF.

Ten or more counts support this clonotype. The chain is built from TRBV5-1 and TRBJ2-5; no clear D. The tail of the sequence fits TRBJ2-3 better, so the J call may be wrong. Germline CDR1 SGHRS, CDR2 YFSETQ. The CDR3 covers 11 residues. The CDR3: CASSLDGTQYF. The CDR3, as DNA: TGCGCCAGCAGCTTGGACGGTACGCAGTATTTT.

The V gene is TRBV18, the J gene TRBJ2-5; perhaps D is TRBD1 or TRBD2 (6 bases each). Trimming stripped 5 bases from V and 5 bases from J, with 12 bases between. Germline V gene sequence: CDR1 KGHSH, CDR2 LQKENI. The CDR3 spans 13 residues. CDR3 protein: CASSSGAGETQYF. The CDR3 nucleotides read TGTGCCAGCTCATCGGGGGCCGGGGAGACCCAGTACTTC.

This chain uses TRBV7-2 with TRBJ1-1; tentatively, D is TRBD1 (6 bases). The CDR3 runs to 14 residues. The germline V and J ends were trimmed by 1 base and 4 bases, with 10 bases remaining between them. CDR1 is SGHTA, CDR2 FQGNSA, per germline. The CDR3 spells CASSLGGLGTEAFF. Here the CDR3 DNA reads TGTGCCAGCAGCTTAGGGGGGCTTGGCACTGAAGCTTTCTTT.

This rearrangement joins TRBV5-5 to TRBJ2-1; 10 bases match TRBD2. CDR1 and CDR2 (germline): SGHKS, YYEKEE (reference sequence). The ends lost 1 base at V and 1 base at J; junction bases unmatched: 2. The CDR3 runs to 16 residues. In DNA, the CDR3 is TGTGCCAGCAGCTTGCTTAGCGGGAGGTCCTACAATGAGCAGTTCTTC. Translated, it gives CASSLLSGRSYNEQFF.

The V call is TRBV2, the J call TRBJ2-5; D perhaps matches TRBD2 (5 bases). V was clipped by 7 bases and J by 5 bases, with 11 bases between them. In germline, CDR1 is SNHLY, CDR2 FYNNEI. The CDR3 covers 12 residues. CDR3 sequence reads: CASTDRGETQYF. In DNA form, the CDR3 reads TGTGCCAGCACGGACCGAGGGGAGACCCAGTACTTC.

This clonotype was found a few times. The genes are TRBV2 and TRBJ1-1, with D possibly TRBD1 on 6 matching bases. The CDR3 totals 13 residues. The ends were cut back, 8 bases at V and 5 bases at J, with 15 bases in the middle. Per germline, CDR1 SNHLY and CDR2 FYNNEI. The CDR3 spells CASLGGLWTEAFF. CDR3 in DNA: TGTGCCAGCTTGGGGGGGCTGTGGACTGAAGCTTTCTTT.

The V gene is TRBV28, the J gene TRBJ1-5; unclear D gene. The CDR3 runs 17 residues. Trimming pared 2 bases from V and 0 bases from J, leaving 14 bases between. Per the germline V gene, CDR1 is MDHEN and CDR2 is SYDVKM. The CDR3 region has the DNA TGTGCCAGCAGTTTAATCCCGGGTCTCAATAGCAATCAGCCCCAGCATTTT. It encodes CASSLIPGLNSNQPQHF.

This clonotype was picked up a small number of times. This chain joins TRBV11-2 and TRBJ2-7; 7 bases align to TRBD1. Trimming cost V 4 bases and J 7 bases; bases outside gene matches: 10. Germline CDR1 and CDR2: SGHAT and FQNNGV. CDR3 length: 14 amino acids. CDR3 in amino acids: CASSSATGDFEQYF. DNA of the CDR3: TGTGCCAGCAGCTCAGCCACAGGGGATTTTGAGCAGTACTTC.

This clonotype was seen more than once but under ten times. The chain couples TRBV12-3 or TRBV12-4 to TRBJ2-1; TRBD1 matches 7 bases. Germline trimming cut 10 bases from V and 4 bases from J; bases unmatched to any gene: 4. CDR3 length equals 12 residues. The CDR3 sequence is CATRDRYNEQFF. The CDR3 region has the DNA TGTGCCACACGGGACAGATACAATGAGCAGTTCTTC.

This clonotype has just a few counts. The gene calls are TRBV29-1 and TRBJ1-2, with TRBD1 identical over 7 bases. Germline V CDR1 and CDR2: SQVTM, ANQGSEA. This CDR3 spans 12 amino acids. The junction had 10 bases not matched to a gene; V was cut back by 7 bases and J by 8 bases. CDR3 DNA: TGCAGCGACCGACAGGGCTCTTGGGGCTACACCTTC. It specifies CSDRQGSWGYTF.

This clonotype was picked up a small number of times. The J gene is TRBJ2-1, the V gene TRBV6-2 or TRBV6-3; 10 bases match TRBD1. V gave up 0 bases and J gave up 4 bases; unmatched junction bases: 9. The CDR3 contains 18 residues. Germline V lookup: CDR1 MNHEY, CDR2 SVGEGT. CDR3: CASSYSGTGEGKYNEQFF. The CDR3 DNA follows: TGTGCCAGCAGTTACTCCGGGACAGGGGAAGGAAAATACAATGAGCAGTTCTTC.

This clonotype was seen only a few times. CDR3 nucleotide sequence: TGCGCCAGCAGCCCCGGGACAGGGTCAAGCGAGCAGTACTTC. The encoded protein is CASSPGTGSSEQYF. The chain uses TRBV5-1 and TRBJ2-7; 9 nucleotides match TRBD1. The CDR3 is made up of 14 amino acids. Trimming removed 4 bases from V and 6 bases from J; junction bases left unmatched: 8. Germline lookup yields CDR1 SGHRS and CDR2 YFSETQ.

V is TRBV12-3 or TRBV12-4 and J is TRBJ1-2; TRBD1 is a possible D gene (5 bases). The V end was cut by 4 bases, the J end by 8 bases, with 14 bases between. The CDR3 totals 13 residues. DNA of the CDR3: TGTGCCAGCAGTTCGACAGTCGGTCTCGGCTACACCTTC. Encoded protein: CASSSTVGLGYTF.

The chain employs TRBV29-1 and TRBJ1-1; D might be TRBD1 (6 bases). CDR3 length: 12 amino acids. Germline V CDR1 and CDR2: SQVTM, ANQGSEA. Trimming removed 5 bases at V and 4 bases at J, with 11 bases between. CDR3 DNA sequence: TGCAGCGTTCAGGGGTACGGCACTGAAGCTTTCTTT. Its translation: CSVQGYGTEAFF.

The chain is built from TRBV7-2 and TRBJ2-5, with 8 bases fitting TRBD1. The trim removed 2 bases at V and 1 base at J, leaving 6 bases unmatched. The CDR3 spans 16 residues. Germline-derived CDR1 and CDR2 are SGHTA and FQGNSA. CDR3 sequence: CASSLNGGQGQETQYF. As DNA, the CDR3 is TGTGCCAGCAGCTTAAATGGAGGACAGGGCCAAGAGACCCAGTACTTC. Full variable domain (rest looked up from reference TRBV7-2 and TRBJ2-5): GAGVSQSPSNKVTEKGKDVELRCDPISGHTALYWYRQSLGQGLEFLIYFQGNSAPDKSGLPSDRFSAERTGGSVSTLTIQRTQQEDSAVYLCASSLNGGQGQETQYFGPGTRLLVL.